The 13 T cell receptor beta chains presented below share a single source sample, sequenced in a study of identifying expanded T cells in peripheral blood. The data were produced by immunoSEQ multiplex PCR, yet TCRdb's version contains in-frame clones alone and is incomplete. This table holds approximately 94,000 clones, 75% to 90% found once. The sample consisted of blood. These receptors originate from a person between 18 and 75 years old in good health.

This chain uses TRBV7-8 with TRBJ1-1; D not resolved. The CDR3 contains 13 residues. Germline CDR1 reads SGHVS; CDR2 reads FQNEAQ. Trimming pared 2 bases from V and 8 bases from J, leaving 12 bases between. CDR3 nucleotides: TGTGCCAGCAGCTTATCGGCGGGGTTAGAAGCTTTCTTT. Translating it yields CASSLSAGLEAFF. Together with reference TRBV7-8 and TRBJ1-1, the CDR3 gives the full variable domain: GAGVSQSPRYKVAKRGQDVALRCDPISGHVSLFWYQQALGQGPEFLTYFQNEAQLDKSGLPSDRFFAERPEGSVSTLKIQRTQQEDSAVYLCASSLSAGLEAFFGQGTRLTVV.

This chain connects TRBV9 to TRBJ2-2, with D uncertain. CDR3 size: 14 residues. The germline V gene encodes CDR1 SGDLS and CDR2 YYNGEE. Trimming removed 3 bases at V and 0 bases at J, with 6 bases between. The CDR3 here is CASSAAANTGELFF. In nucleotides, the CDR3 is TGTGCCAGCAGCGCCGCCGCGAACACCGGGGAGCTGTTTTTT.

In DNA, the CDR3 is TGTGCCAGCAGCCCGACAGGGTACGAGCAGTACTTC. It encodes CASSPTGYEQYF. V gene TRBV11-1 combines with J gene TRBJ2-7, with 7 bases lining up with TRBD1. V lost 5 bases, J lost 4 bases, and 2 bases stayed unmatched. The germline V gene has CDR1 SGHAT and CDR2 FQDESV (reference sequence). The CDR3 covers 12 residues.

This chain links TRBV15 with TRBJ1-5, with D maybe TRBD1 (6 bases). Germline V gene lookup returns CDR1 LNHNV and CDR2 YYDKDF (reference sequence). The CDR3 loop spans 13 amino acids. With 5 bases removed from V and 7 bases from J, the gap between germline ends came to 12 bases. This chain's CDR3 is CATSPGVRQPQHF. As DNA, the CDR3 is TGTGCCACCAGCCCAGGGGTACGACAGCCCCAGCATTTT.

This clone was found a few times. Written as DNA, the CDR3 is TGTGCCAGCAGCTTAGGGACAGTGCAAGATTCACCCCTCCACTTT. Translation: CASSLGTVQDSPLHF. The chain joins TRBV7-2 to TRBJ1-6; tentative D call: TRBD1 (6 bases). Germline CDR1 and CDR2: SGHTA and FQGNSA. V lost 1 base and J 8 bases, leaving 12 bases between the germline ends. The CDR3 extends over 15 amino acids. Complete variable domain (other parts from reference TRBV7-2 and TRBJ1-6): GAGVSQSPSNKVTEKGKDVELRCDPISGHTALYWYRQSLGQGLEFLIYFQGNSAPDKSGLPSDRFSAERTGGSVSTLTIQRTQQEDSAVYLCASSLGTVQDSPLHFGNGTRLTVT.

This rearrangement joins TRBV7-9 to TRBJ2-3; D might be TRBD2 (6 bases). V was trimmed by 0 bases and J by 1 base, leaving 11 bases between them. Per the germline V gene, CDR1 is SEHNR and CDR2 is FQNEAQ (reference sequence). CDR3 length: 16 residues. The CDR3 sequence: CASSLAGGEGTDTQYF. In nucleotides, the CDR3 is TGTGCCAGCAGCTTAGCTGGCGGGGAGGGCACAGATACGCAGTATTTT.

CDR3 DNA: TGTGCCATCAGTGATAACCTGGGCGGGATGGATGAAAAACTGTTTTTT. This encodes CAISDNLGGMDEKLFF. The rearrangement links TRBV10-3 to TRBJ1-4; no definite D call. CDR3 size: 16 residues. Trimming took 3 bases from V and 6 from J, leaving 17 bases between them. Germline V CDR1 and CDR2: ENHRY, SYGVKD.

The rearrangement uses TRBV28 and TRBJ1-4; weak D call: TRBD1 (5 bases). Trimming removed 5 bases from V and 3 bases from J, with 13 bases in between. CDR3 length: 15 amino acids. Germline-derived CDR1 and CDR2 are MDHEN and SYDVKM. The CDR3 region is CASSPNQGSNEKLFF. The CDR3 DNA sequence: TGTGCCAGCAGTCCAAATCAGGGATCTAATGAAAAACTGTTTTTT.

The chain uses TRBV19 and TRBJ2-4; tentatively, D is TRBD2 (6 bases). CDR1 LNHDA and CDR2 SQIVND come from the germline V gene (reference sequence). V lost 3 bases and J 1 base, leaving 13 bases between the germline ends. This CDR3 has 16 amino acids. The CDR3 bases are TGTGCCAGTAGTATTTCGGGAGTGTGGGCCAAAAACATTCAGTACTTC. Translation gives CASSISGVWAKNIQYF.

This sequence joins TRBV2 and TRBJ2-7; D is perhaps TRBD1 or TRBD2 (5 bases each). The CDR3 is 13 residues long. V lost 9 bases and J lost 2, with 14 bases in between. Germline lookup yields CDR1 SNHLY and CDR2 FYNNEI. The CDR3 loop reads CASSRDGAYEQYF. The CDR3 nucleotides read TGTGCCAGTTCCCGGGACGGTGCCTACGAGCAGTACTTC.

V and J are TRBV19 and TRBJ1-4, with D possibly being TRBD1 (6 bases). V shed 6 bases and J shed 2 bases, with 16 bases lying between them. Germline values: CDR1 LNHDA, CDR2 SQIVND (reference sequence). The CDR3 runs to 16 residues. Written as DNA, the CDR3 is TGTGCCAGTAGCCACGGAGACAGGACGACTAATGAAAAACTGTTTTTT. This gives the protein CASSHGDRTTNEKLFF.

CDR3 sequence reads: CASTGGTYNEQFF. For the CDR3, the DNA is TGTGCCAGTACGGGGGGAACCTACAATGAGCAGTTCTTC. The chain joins TRBV19 to TRBJ2-1; 7 bases fit TRBD2. The CDR3 runs to 13 residues. After removal of 7 bases from V and 2 bases from J, the junction contained 2 bases not matched to a gene. Germline values: CDR1 LNHDA, CDR2 SQIVND (reference sequence). Together with reference TRBV19 and TRBJ2-1, the CDR3 gives the full variable domain: DGGITQSPKYLFRKEGQNVTLSCEQNLNHDAMYWYRQDPGQGLRLIYYSQIVNDFQKGDIAEGYSVSREKKESFPLTVTSAQKNPTAFYLCASTGGTYNEQFFGPGTRLTVL.

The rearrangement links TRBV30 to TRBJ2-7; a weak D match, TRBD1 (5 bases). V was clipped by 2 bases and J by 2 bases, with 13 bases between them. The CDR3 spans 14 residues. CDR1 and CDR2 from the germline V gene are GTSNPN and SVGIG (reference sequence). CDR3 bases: TGTGCCTGGAGTCGTCAGGGTAATACCTACGAGCAGTACTTC. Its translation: CAWSRQGNTYEQYF.